The 29 T cell receptor beta chains listed next were all sequenced from one sample in a study of control samples from healthy donors and cancer patients. Repertoires were generated with immunoSEQ multiplex PCR, while TCRdb's copy carries only in-frame clones and drops some. Here the sample spans over 100,000 clones, more than 85% being singletons. The sample was blood. All receptors come from a woman aged 50 to 65 in good health.

J is TRBJ2-5 and V is TRBV12-3 or TRBV12-4; D remains ambiguous. The CDR3 runs to 11 residues. V was pared by 6 bases and J by 4 bases, with 6 bases between. This chain's CDR3 is CASSRAETQYF. Here the CDR3 DNA reads TGTGCCAGCAGCCGAGCAGAGACCCAGTACTTC.

The chain links TRBV11-2 to TRBJ1-1, with 9 bases identical to TRBD1. Per germline, CDR1 SGHAT and CDR2 FQNNGV. Trimming at V came to 6 bases and at J to 0 bases, leaving 5 bases not matched to a gene. This CDR3 is built from 15 residues. This CDR3 is CASRRDRVMNTEAFF. The CDR3 nucleotides read TGTGCCAGCAGACGGGACAGGGTAATGAACACTGAAGCTTTCTTT.

This chain joins TRBV12-3 or TRBV12-4 and TRBJ1-6; maybe TRBD1 (6 bases). The CDR3 is 13 amino acids. Deletions cut 7 bases from V and 10 bases from J, with 14 bases between. This CDR3 is CASTQVGASPLHF. CDR3 coding DNA: TGTGCCAGCACCCAAGTGGGGGCCTCACCCCTCCACTTT.

The chain is built from TRBV5-1 and TRBJ1-1; D remains ambiguous. Germline assignment: CDR1 SGHRS and CDR2 YFSETQ. Deletions cut 0 bases from V and 0 bases from J, with 9 bases between. The CDR3 has 15 residues. The CDR3 spells CASSLGPGMNTEAFF. The DNA of the CDR3 is TGCGCCAGCAGCTTGGGCCCAGGAATGAACACTGAAGCTTTCTTT.

The chain employs TRBV27 and TRBJ1-1; 9 bases map to TRBD1. The CDR3 is made up of 15 amino acids. Germline V gives CDR1 MNHEY, CDR2 SMNVEV (reference sequence). The ends lost 11 bases at V and 4 bases at J; junction bases unmatched: 14. The CDR3 sequence: CAARDRAVTSTEAFF. The CDR3 DNA is TGTGCCGCCCGGGACAGGGCTGTTACGAGCACTGAAGCTTTCTTT.

The V gene is TRBV6-1, the J gene TRBJ2-5; tentatively, D is TRBD2 (5 bases). Looked up from germline, CDR1 is MNHNS and CDR2 is SASEGT. This CDR3 region has 14 residues. V was trimmed by 3 bases and J by 2 bases, leaving 10 bases between them. In DNA form, the CDR3 reads TGTGCCAGCAGTGAGAAGAGGGTACAAGAGACCCAGTACTTC. Translated, it gives CASSEKRVQETQYF.

V gene TRBV7-9 combines with J gene TRBJ1-1, with 7 positions matching TRBD1. CDR1 is SEHNR and CDR2 is FQNEAQ in the germline V gene (reference sequence). V lost 5 bases and J lost 5; bases outside the gene matches: 11. The CDR3 covers 15 residues. The CDR3 coding sequence is TGTGCCAGCAGCCCTCAACAGGGGTTAGGGACTGAAGCTTTCTTT. Protein product: CASSPQQGLGTEAFF.

The DNA for the CDR3 is TGTGCCAGCTCACCACCGATTCCACGGGGGAATCAGCCCCAGCATTTT. It encodes CASSPPIPRGNQPQHF. V usage is TRBV18 and J usage is TRBJ1-5; the D gene is possibly TRBD1 (5 bases). V was clipped by 0 bases and J by 4 bases, with 13 bases between them. The germline gives CDR1 KGHSH, CDR2 LQKENI. This CDR3 contains 16 residues.

This clone was detected a few times. The rearrangement joins TRBV4-3 to TRBJ1-1; 7 positions match TRBD1. Germline-derived CDR1 and CDR2 are LGHNA and YSLEER. The CDR3 runs 13 residues. V dropped 2 bases and J dropped 9; count of bases not matched to a gene: 6. In nucleotides, the CDR3 is TGCGCCAGCAGCCAATTACTGGGACAGAAAGCTTTCTTT. Translation: CASSQLLGQKAFF.

The chain couples TRBV18 to TRBJ2-3; the D is unclear. This CDR3 spans 14 amino acids. Germline CDR1 KGHSH, CDR2 LQKENI. Trimming shortened V by 3 bases and J by 1 base, and 8 bases separated the two germline ends. The CDR3 DNA reads TGTGCCAGCTCACCCCCCGGCGGCACAGATACGCAGTATTTT. Protein product: CASSPPGGTDTQYF.

The chain couples TRBV3-1 (or the pseudogene TRBV3-2) to TRBJ1-1; TRBD1 matches 11 bases. V trimming: 3 bases; J trimming: 4 bases; junction bases outside the gene matches: 1. Germline V CDR1 and CDR2: LGHDT, YNNKEL (reference sequence). The CDR3 is made up of 14 amino acids. CDR3 protein: CASSQGTGGTEAFF. CDR3 DNA: TGTGCCAGCAGCCAGGGGACAGGGGGCACTGAAGCTTTCTTT.

J is TRBJ2-3 and V is TRBV10-3; a possible D gene is TRBD1 (5 bases). The V gene's germline CDR1 is ENHRY and CDR2 SYGVKD. V lost 4 bases, J lost 2 bases, and 7 bases lay in between. This CDR3 is 13 amino acids long. The CDR3 here is CAISGQYTDTQYF. In DNA, the CDR3 is TGTGCCATCAGTGGACAGTACACAGATACGCAGTATTTT.

The chain is built from TRBV9 and TRBJ1-1, with 7 bases aligning to TRBD1. CDR3 size: 16 residues. V gave up 4 bases and J gave up 4 bases; unmatched junction bases: 13. Germline lookup yields CDR1 SGDLS and CDR2 YYNGEE. Here the CDR3 DNA reads TGTGCCAGCAGCTTAGGGGGCGACCCTCGGGGCACTGAAGCTTTCTTT. Translating gives CASSLGGDPRGTEAFF.

The gene calls are TRBV30 and TRBJ1-6, with 7 bases identical to TRBD1. Trimming removed 0 bases from V and 0 bases from J; junction bases left unmatched: 11. The CDR3 spans 19 residues. Germline CDR1 is GTSNPN and CDR2 is SVGIG (reference sequence). CDR3 protein: CAWSVRRQGPSSYNSPLHF. CDR3 DNA sequence: TGTGCCTGGAGTGTAAGAAGACAGGGACCCTCCTCCTATAATTCACCCCTCCACTTT.

This chain links TRBV9 with TRBJ2-3; D is unresolved. This CDR3 region has 14 residues. V was shortened by 4 bases and J by 1 base, with 10 bases between the two germline ends. From germline, CDR1 is SGDLS and CDR2 YYNGEE. For the CDR3, the DNA is TGTGCCAGCAGCTTGGACCCGCGCACAGATACGCAGTATTTT. Translation gives CASSLDPRTDTQYF.

The table lists this clone with a count of one. The genes are TRBV10-2 and TRBJ2-5; D is perhaps TRBD1 or TRBD2 (5 bases each). The CDR3 contains 14 residues. Trimming took 2 bases from V and 5 from J, leaving 12 bases between them. Germline values: CDR1 WSHSY, CDR2 SAAADI. DNA for the CDR3: TGCGCCAGCAGTGAGCTTCCGGGGCGGGAGACCCAGTACTTC. Its protein product is CASSELPGRETQYF.

The chain recombines TRBV5-6 with TRBJ2-5; D possibly corresponds to TRBD2 (7 bases). CDR3 size: 14 residues. Trimming stripped 3 bases from V and 5 bases from J, with 14 bases between. Germline assignment: CDR1 SGHDT and CDR2 YYEEEE. The DNA of the CDR3 is TGTGCCAGCAGCTCCGGGGGGCCGGGCGAGACCCAGTACTTC. Protein product: CASSSGGPGETQYF.

CDR3 nucleotide sequence: TGTGCCAGTAATCTAGGGGGGGTCTACGAGCAGTTCTTC. Protein: CASNLGGVYEQFF. The V gene is TRBV19, the J gene TRBJ2-1; tentatively, D is TRBD2 (7 bases). Germline V gives CDR1 LNHDA, CDR2 SQIVND (reference sequence). V lost 7 bases, J lost 10 bases, and 17 bases lay in between. The CDR3 is made up of 13 amino acids.

The J gene is TRBJ1-2, the V gene TRBV7-9; D is ambiguous. The CDR3 is 14 residues long. V was shortened by 5 bases and J by 2 bases, with 12 bases between the two germline ends. CDR1 and CDR2 from the germline V gene are SEHNR and FQNEAQ (reference sequence). The CDR3 DNA reads as TGTGCCAGCAGCGACATAGGCCTAAACTATGGCTACACCTTC. It yields the protein CASSDIGLNYGYTF.

Regarding this clone: Other DNA sequences of this sample code for an identical CDR3. The V gene is TRBV18, the J gene TRBJ1-1, with D unclear. Germline V CDR1 and CDR2: KGHSH, LQKENI. V was clipped by 3 bases and J by 2 bases, with 7 bases between them. CDR3 length: 13 amino acids. CDR3 sequence: CASSPGSNTEAFF. The CDR3 DNA follows: TGTGCCAGCTCACCCGGGTCCAACACTGAAGCTTTCTTT.

The J gene is TRBJ1-4, the V gene TRBV3-1 (or the pseudogene TRBV3-2); possibly TRBD1 for D (5 bases). The CDR3 is 19 amino acids. V was shortened by 5 bases and J by 0 bases, with 22 bases between the two germline ends. Germline V gives CDR1 LGHDT, CDR2 YNNKEL (reference sequence). The CDR3 is CASSARSGLAFTTNEKLFF. The CDR3, as DNA: TGTGCCAGCAGCGCAAGATCAGGGTTGGCCTTTACAACTAATGAAAAACTGTTTTTT.

The chain recombines TRBV9 with TRBJ2-3, with 8 bases matching TRBD2. Germline loops: CDR1 SGDLS, CDR2 YYNGEE. There are 15 residues in the CDR3. V lost 1 base, J lost 7 bases, and 8 bases stayed unmatched. The CDR3 spells CASSVWGLDGNTQYF. CDR3 bases: TGTGCCAGCAGCGTATGGGGACTAGACGGAAATACGCAGTATTTT.

This clone showed up just once. This CDR3 reads CASSYSLTSGRPGTQYF. Here the CDR3 DNA reads TGTGCCAGCAGTTACTCCTTAACTAGCGGGAGGCCCGGTACGCAGTATTTT. The chain couples TRBV6-2 or TRBV6-3 to TRBJ2-3; TRBD2 agrees at 12 bases. V was pared by 0 bases and J by 8 bases, with 9 bases of the junction left unmatched. This CDR3 spans 17 amino acids. From germline, CDR1 is MNHEY and CDR2 SVGEGT.

The rearrangement uses TRBV29-1 and TRBJ2-6, with D unresolved. V was cut by 3 bases and J by 1 base, with 13 bases left in between. This CDR3 has 16 residues. Germline CDR1 reads SQVTM; CDR2 reads ANQGSEA. The CDR3 protein is CSVERNPRSGANVLTF. The CDR3 DNA is TGCAGCGTTGAGAGGAACCCGCGTTCTGGGGCCAACGTCCTGACTTTC.

The chain uses TRBV6-5 and TRBJ1-1; D may be TRBD1 (5 bases). The length of the CDR3 is 14 residues. Germline lookup yields CDR1 MNHEY and CDR2 SVGAGI. Between the trimmed V and J ends, which lost 7 bases and 4 bases, there was a span of 16 bases. CDR3 protein: CASTQGLSRTEAFF. CDR3 DNA: TGTGCCAGCACCCAGGGATTATCTCGCACTGAAGCTTTCTTT.

The chain joins TRBV20-1 to TRBJ2-7, with D perhaps matching TRBD1 (5 bases). CDR3 length: 10 amino acids. With 4 bases removed from V and 5 bases from J, the gap between germline ends came to 6 bases. Germline CDR1 DFQATT, CDR2 SNEGSKA (reference sequence). CDR3 sequence: CSAKGNEQYF. As DNA, the CDR3 is TGCAGTGCTAAGGGGAACGAGCAGTACTTC.

In this sample, this clone turned up many times. J is TRBJ1-2 and V is TRBV27; possibly TRBD1 for D (5 bases). This CDR3 is built from 12 residues. V was shortened by 6 bases and J by 7 bases, with 12 bases between the two germline ends. Germline CDR1 and CDR2: MNHEY and SMNVEV (reference sequence). CDR3 protein: CASSVGGVGYTF. CDR3 coding DNA: TGTGCCAGCAGCGTTGGGGGGGTTGGCTACACCTTC.

The V and J genes are TRBV11-2 and TRBJ2-1; TRBD2 aligns across 9 bases. This CDR3 comprises 17 residues. With 2 bases clipped from V and 12 bases from J, the junction kept 17 bases outside the gene matches. Germline V CDR1 and CDR2: SGHAT, FQNNGV. DNA for the CDR3: TGTGCCAGCAGCTTACCGGGAAGAAAGCGGGAGGAATTGGGGCAGTTCTTC. Amino acids: CASSLPGRKREELGQFF.

V gene TRBV15 combines with J gene TRBJ2-5; D may match TRBD1 or TRBD2 (5 bases each). CDR3 length: 13 residues. The germline V and J ends were trimmed by 7 bases and 1 base, with 10 bases remaining between them. Germline V lookup: CDR1 LNHNV, CDR2 YYDKDF (reference sequence). The CDR3 nucleotides read TGTGCCACCACCAACGGGGCCCAAGAGACCCAGTACTTC. It encodes CATTNGAQETQYF. The full variable domain, with the rest looked up from reference TRBV15 and TRBJ2-5, is DAMVIQNPRYQVTQFGKPVTLSCSQTLNHNVMYWYQQKSSQAPKLLFHYYDKDFNNEADTPDNFQSRRPNTSFCFLDIRSPGLGDTAMYLCATTNGAQETQYFGPGTRLLVL.